The 6 T cell receptor beta chains below all came from one sample that was sequenced in a study of shared clonotypes between healthy human individuals. Generated by immunoSEQ multiplex PCR, the TCRdb table keeps only in-frame clones and is missing some. Among around 980,000 clones, approximately 80% were seen once, and the ten largest hold 0.6% to 0.75%. The sample comprised memory CD4+ T cells from PBMCs. The subset here: CD45RA-negative fraction. The source is a man aged 18 to 30 in good health. Some clones in this sample may be carry-over from other donors' samples.

The J gene is TRBJ1-1, the V gene TRBV7-3; D is possibly TRBD1 (6 bases). The length of the CDR3 is 14 residues. With 3 bases removed from V and 1 base from J, the gap between germline ends came to 9 bases. CDR1 is SGHTA, CDR2 FQGTGA, per germline. This chain's CDR3 is CASSFQGSNTEAFF. For the CDR3, the DNA is TGTGCCAGCAGCTTTCAGGGGTCGAACACTGAAGCTTTCTTT.

The V gene is TRBV28, the J gene TRBJ2-1; D call uncertain. In germline, CDR1 is MDHEN, CDR2 SYDVKM. V was cut by 6 bases and J by 8 bases, with 11 bases left in between. The CDR3 has 12 residues. CDR3 in DNA: TGTGCCAGCAGAGCAAGGCAGGATGAGCAGTTCTTC. Translated: CASRARQDEQFF.

The CDR3 here is CASSQRLLEGEKLFF. In DNA form, the CDR3 reads TGCGCCAGCAGCCAAAGGCTCCTAGAGGGTGAAAAACTGTTTTTT. The chain has TRBV4-1 and TRBJ1-4; D unresolved. Germline CDR1 is MGHRA and CDR2 is YSYEKL. CDR3 length equals 15 residues. The V end lost 2 bases, the J end lost 7 bases, and 14 bases lay between the germline ends.

V gene TRBV11-2 combines with J gene TRBJ2-7; a possible D gene is TRBD1 (6 bases). The CDR3 is made up of 15 amino acids. Germline V gene lookup returns CDR1 SGHAT and CDR2 FQNNGV. V was shortened by 5 bases and J by 3 bases, with 17 bases between the two germline ends. DNA for the CDR3: TGTGCCAGCAGCCCCCCCGGGACAACACGCTACGAGCAGTACTTC. Translating gives CASSPPGTTRYEQYF.

This chain joins TRBV4-1 and TRBJ1-4; D not certain. Germline V gene data show CDR1 as MGHRA and CDR2 as YSYEKL. The CDR3 runs to 14 residues. V lost 0 bases, J lost 14 bases, and 16 bases lay in between. CDR3 sequence reads: CASSQEGTLQRLFF. CDR3 nucleotide sequence: TGCGCCAGCAGCCAAGAAGGAACCCTTCAACGGCTGTTTTTT.

This clone occurred a few times. The chain joins TRBV10-3 to TRBJ1-2; the match to TRBD1 covers 8 bases. J gave up 8 bases and V 8 bases, and 7 bases lay outside the gene matches. The germline V gene encodes CDR1 ENHRY and CDR2 SYGVKD. This CDR3 has 12 residues. As DNA, the CDR3 is TGTGCCATCGACAGGGGCATGTACGGCTACACCTTC. This encodes CAIDRGMYGYTF.